The entry below gives a single T cell receptor beta chain sequence along with its context. The read falls 3 residues short of the CDR3 end, and the missing part is taken from the germline J gene. The sample comes from a study of Tregs in tolerant kidney transplant recipients. Sequencing used immunoSEQ multiplex PCR; TCRdb keeps in-frame clones, though not all of them. The sample has roughly 53,000 clones. Germline loops: CDR1 SGHDT, CDR2 YYEEEE. This CDR3 has 15 amino acids. The V end was cut by 0 bases, the J end by 3 bases, with 12 bases between. The sequences come from CD4+ T cells from blood, collected before the transplant. V is TRBV5-6 and J is TRBJ1-1; D unresolved. The sequence was obtained from a human donor who received a combined kidney and bone marrow transplant. CDR3 amino acids: CASSLVHYGDTEAFF. The DNA read from the CDR3 is TGTGCCAGCAGCTTGGTTCACTACGGTGACACTGAA. The entire variable domain, with the rest obtained from reference TRBV5-6 and TRBJ1-1, is as follows: DAGVTQSPTHLIKTRGQQVTLRCSPKSGHDTVSWYQQALGQGPQFIFQYYEEEERQRGNFPDRFSGHQFPNYSSELNVNALLLGDSALYLCASSLVHYGDTEAFFGQGTRLTVV.